This T cell receptor (beta chain) appears in the sequencing data of a study of blood T cell repertoires in COVID-19. Data came from immunoSEQ multiplex PCR; TCRdb stores just in-frame clones and leaves some out. The data show 150,000 to 200,000 clones, with approximately 91% seen just once and roughly 6.7% held by the top ten. Germline V gene lookup returns CDR1 KGHSH and CDR2 LQKENI. With 5 bases removed from V and 0 bases from J, the gap between germline ends came to 10 bases. The CDR3 runs to 15 residues. Sequencing input: peripheral blood. The V gene is TRBV18, the J gene TRBJ1-4, with D perhaps matching TRBD1 (6 bases). This receptor was taken from a man aged 40-49 years with acute or convalescent COVID-19. The CDR3 bases are TGTGCCAGCTCAGATACAGGGTCAACTAATGAAAAACTGTTTTTT. Its translation is CASSDTGSTNEKLFF.